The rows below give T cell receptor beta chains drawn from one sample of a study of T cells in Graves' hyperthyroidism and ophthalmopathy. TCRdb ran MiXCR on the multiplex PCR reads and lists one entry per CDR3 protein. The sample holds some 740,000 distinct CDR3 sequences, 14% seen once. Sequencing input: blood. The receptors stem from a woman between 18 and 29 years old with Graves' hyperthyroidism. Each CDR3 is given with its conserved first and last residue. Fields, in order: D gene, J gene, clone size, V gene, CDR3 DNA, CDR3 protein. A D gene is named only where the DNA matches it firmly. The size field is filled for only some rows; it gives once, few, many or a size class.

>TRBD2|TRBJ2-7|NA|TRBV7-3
TGTGCCAGCAGCCCTGGACTAGCTGACGAGCAGTACTTC
CASSPGLADEQYF
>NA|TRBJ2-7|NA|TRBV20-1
TGCAGTGCTAGAGATGCCCTAGAAGCCTACGAGCAGTACTTC
CSARDALEAYEQYF
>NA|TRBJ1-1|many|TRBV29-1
TGCAGCGTCCGTTGGGGGAACACTGAAGCTTTCTTT
CSVRWGNTEAFF
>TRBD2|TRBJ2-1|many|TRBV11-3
TGTGCCAGCAGCTCAACGTTTGCGGGAGAGACCCCGAGCTCCTACAATGAGCAGTTCTTC
CASSSTFAGETPSSYNEQFF
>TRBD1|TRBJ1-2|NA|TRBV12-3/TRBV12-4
TGTGCCAGCAGCCAGACAGGGGGCGCACGGTATGGCTACACCTTC
CASSQTGGARYGYTF
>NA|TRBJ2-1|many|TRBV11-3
TGTGCCAGCAGCCGGGGGCTAGCGGCCTACAATGAGCAGTTCTTC
CASSRGLAAYNEQFF
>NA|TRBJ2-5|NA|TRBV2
TGTGCCAGCAGTGGGGGCTTGACTGAGACCCAGTACTTC
CASSGGLTETQYF
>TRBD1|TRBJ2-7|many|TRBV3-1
TGTGCCAGCAGCCAAATCGGACAGGGCCCCGAGCAGTACTTC
CASSQIGQGPEQYF
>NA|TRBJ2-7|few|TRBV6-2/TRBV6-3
TGTGCCACCAAGAACGACGGGACTTCGTCCTACGAGCAGTACTTC
CATKNDGTSSYEQYF
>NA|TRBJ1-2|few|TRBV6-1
TGTGCCAGCGGTAAAGGCAGCAACTATGGCTACACCTTC
CASGKGSNYGYTF
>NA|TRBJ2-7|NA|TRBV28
TGTGCCAGCAGTCCCCAGCAGGGCCCTCCTTCTCCCTACGAGCAGTACTTC
CASSPQQGPPSPYEQYF
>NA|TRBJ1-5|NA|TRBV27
TGTGCCAGCAGGCCCCCGGGGGGCAACAATCAGCCCCAGCATTTT
CASRPPGGNNQPQHF
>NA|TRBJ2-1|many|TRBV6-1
TGTGCCAGCAGTCTTTTTAGGGACAATGAGCAGTTCTTC
CASSLFRDNEQFF